Listed below are T cell receptor beta chains from one sample, sequenced in a study of blood T cells in healthy people across ages. One entry per CDR3 protein, called by TCRdb with MiXCR from the 5' RACE reads. The sample includes hundreds of thousands of distinct CDR3 sequences, 20% to 25% of them seen just once. The material sequenced was blood. Receptors originate from a man aged 70 or older in good health. Each CDR3 is given with its conserved first and last residue. D genes are given only for firm matches. The listing skips clone size in some rows; elsewhere it reads once, few, many or a size class.

v_gene: TRBV28; abundance: few; d_gene: NA; j_gene: TRBJ1-2; CDR3nt: TGTGCCAGCACGGGGGCTCAGTATGGCTACACCTTC; CDR3aa: CASTGAQYGYTF
v_gene: TRBV20-1; abundance: few; d_gene: TRBD1; j_gene: TRBJ2-7; CDR3nt: TGCAGTGCCATCCCCGGGACAGGGAGCTCCTACGAGCAGTACTTC; CDR3aa: CSAIPGTGSSYEQYF
v_gene: TRBV2; abundance: many; d_gene: NA; j_gene: TRBJ2-3; CDR3nt: TGTGCCAGCAGTGAATCAGATACGCAGTATTTT; CDR3aa: CASSESDTQYF
v_gene: TRBV6-2/TRBV6-3; abundance: few; d_gene: NA; j_gene: TRBJ2-6; CDR3nt: TGTGCCAGCAGTCACGGGAGCGGGTATTCCTCTGGGGCCAACGTCCTGACTTTC; CDR3aa: CASSHGSGYSSGANVLTF
v_gene: TRBV7-2; abundance: NA; d_gene: TRBD1; j_gene: TRBJ2-5; CDR3nt: TGTGCCAGCAGCCAAATTAGGGACAGGCCTGCTGTAGAGACCCAGTACTTC; CDR3aa: CASSQIRDRPAVETQYF
v_gene: TRBV20-1; abundance: NA; d_gene: TRBD1; j_gene: TRBJ1-6; CDR3nt: TGCAGTCCTAGGGGGCTCGGTTCACCCCTCCACTTT; CDR3aa: CSPRGLGSPLHF
v_gene: TRBV3-1; abundance: NA; d_gene: TRBD1; j_gene: TRBJ1-1; CDR3nt: TGTGCCAGCAGGGGAGGGGGGACAGGGACCGAAGCTTTCTTT; CDR3aa: CASRGGGTGTEAFF
v_gene: TRBV20-1; abundance: NA; d_gene: TRBD1; j_gene: TRBJ2-1; CDR3nt: TGCAGTGCTTACAGGGGGCGAGAGCAGTTCTTC; CDR3aa: CSAYRGREQFF
v_gene: TRBV4-1; abundance: NA; d_gene: NA; j_gene: TRBJ1-4; CDR3nt: TGCGCCAGCAGCCAAGTCCTCAGGGGTGTTTTTTCTAATGAAAAACTGTTTTTT; CDR3aa: CASSQVLRGVFSNEKLFF
v_gene: TRBV11-2; abundance: few; d_gene: NA; j_gene: TRBJ2-2; CDR3nt: TGTGCCAGTACGGGACTCCTGAACACCGGGGAGCTGTTTTTT; CDR3aa: CASTGLLNTGELFF
v_gene: TRBV6-5; abundance: NA; d_gene: NA; j_gene: TRBJ2-7; CDR3nt: TGTGCCAGCAGTTACCGAAAGTGGGCGGCCTACGAGCAGTACTTC; CDR3aa: CASSYRKWAAYEQYF
v_gene: TRBV10-3; abundance: few; d_gene: TRBD1; j_gene: TRBJ2-7; CDR3nt: TGTGCCATCAGTGAGACCGGGACAGCCTCGGAGCAGTACTTC; CDR3aa: CAISETGTASEQYF
v_gene: TRBV20-1; abundance: NA; d_gene: TRBD2; j_gene: TRBJ2-1; CDR3nt: TGCAGTGCTAGCCCGACTAGCGGGAGCGGTGAGCAGTTCTTC; CDR3aa: CSASPTSGSGEQFF
v_gene: TRBV7-2; abundance: NA; d_gene: TRBD1; j_gene: TRBJ2-7; CDR3nt: TGTGCCAGCAGCTTCAGCACCGGGACAGGGGGCAGCGAGCAGTACTTC; CDR3aa: CASSFSTGTGGSEQYF
v_gene: TRBV29-1; abundance: few; d_gene: TRBD1; j_gene: TRBJ1-2; CDR3nt: TGCAGCGTGCCTACAGGGGCCTATGGCTACACCTTC; CDR3aa: CSVPTGAYGYTF
v_gene: TRBV4-1; abundance: NA; d_gene: NA; j_gene: TRBJ1-5; CDR3nt: TGCGCCAGCAGCCAAGATAGCAGTTTCTATAGCAATCAGCCCCAGCATTTT; CDR3aa: CASSQDSSFYSNQPQHF
v_gene: TRBV7-2; abundance: few; d_gene: NA; j_gene: TRBJ1-5; CDR3nt: TGTGCCAGCAGCTTAGGACGGATGAATCAGCCCCAGCATTTT; CDR3aa: CASSLGRMNQPQHF
v_gene: TRBV29-1; abundance: NA; d_gene: NA; j_gene: TRBJ2-7; CDR3nt: TGCAGCGTTCGCGCCCGGGGGGAGCAGTACTTC; CDR3aa: CSVRARGEQYF
v_gene: TRBV2; abundance: few; d_gene: TRBD1; j_gene: TRBJ1-1; CDR3nt: TGTACCAGCAGACCTACTCCGGACAGGGCTGAAGCTTTCTTT; CDR3aa: CTSRPTPDRAEAFF
v_gene: TRBV29-1; abundance: NA; d_gene: NA; j_gene: TRBJ1-1; CDR3nt: TGCAGCGTTACATACATGAACACTGAAGCTTTCTTT; CDR3aa: CSVTYMNTEAFF
v_gene: TRBV29-1; abundance: NA; d_gene: NA; j_gene: TRBJ1-5; CDR3nt: TGCAGCGTTGAAGGCAGGAACGGTCAGCCCCAGCATTTT; CDR3aa: CSVEGRNGQPQHF
v_gene: TRBV12-3/TRBV12-4; abundance: few; d_gene: NA; j_gene: TRBJ2-1; CDR3nt: TGTGCCAGCAGTTTACTAGATGCTTACAATGAGCAGTTCTTC; CDR3aa: CASSLLDAYNEQFF
v_gene: TRBV5-6; abundance: few; d_gene: NA; j_gene: TRBJ2-1; CDR3nt: TGTGCCAGCAGCTTGGATTTCTTTTACAATGAGCAGTTCTTC; CDR3aa: CASSLDFFYNEQFF
v_gene: TRBV7-2; abundance: many; d_gene: TRBD1; j_gene: TRBJ2-7; CDR3nt: TGTGCCAGCAGCTTAGGGACAGGGGGTCGGTACTTC; CDR3aa: CASSLGTGGRYF
v_gene: TRBV6-1; abundance: NA; d_gene: NA; j_gene: TRBJ2-7; CDR3nt: TGTGCCAGCGTTAGTGGAGGCCTCTCCTACGAGCAGTACTTC; CDR3aa: CASVSGGLSYEQYF
v_gene: TRBV11-2; abundance: NA; d_gene: NA; j_gene: TRBJ2-3; CDR3nt: TGTGCCAGCAGCTTATCTGGAGCGAAGGGCACAGATACGCAGTATTTT; CDR3aa: CASSLSGAKGTDTQYF
v_gene: TRBV3-1; abundance: few; d_gene: TRBD2; j_gene: TRBJ2-1; CDR3nt: TGTGCCAGCAGCCCCGAACTAGCGGGCCCTATCGGTAATGAGCAGTTCTTC; CDR3aa: CASSPELAGPIGNEQFF
v_gene: TRBV5-1; abundance: few; d_gene: TRBD2; j_gene: TRBJ2-7; CDR3nt: TGCGCCAGCAGCTTGGGTGGGACTAGGTACGGCGAGCAGTACTTC; CDR3aa: CASSLGGTRYGEQYF
v_gene: TRBV7-9; abundance: NA; d_gene: NA; j_gene: TRBJ2-7; CDR3nt: TGTGCCAGCAGCTCAAGACAGATCTGGTACGAGCAGTACTTC; CDR3aa: CASSSRQIWYEQYF
v_gene: TRBV21-1; abundance: NA; d_gene: NA; j_gene: TRBJ2-7; CDR3nt: TGTGCCAGCAGCAAAGTGGGACAGCCTCAATACTCCTACGAGCAGTACTTC; CDR3aa: CASSKVGQPQYSYEQYF
v_gene: TRBV12-3/TRBV12-4; abundance: few; d_gene: NA; j_gene: TRBJ2-7; CDR3nt: TGTGCCAGCAGACGAAACCTCAGGGGGGCCTACGAGCAGTACTTC; CDR3aa: CASRRNLRGAYEQYF
v_gene: TRBV7-2; abundance: NA; d_gene: NA; j_gene: TRBJ2-2; CDR3nt: TGTGCCAGCAGCTCTCAGGGGGGGGTCGTGTGGACCGGGGAGCTGTTTTTT; CDR3aa: CASSSQGGVVWTGELFF
v_gene: TRBV6-1; abundance: NA; d_gene: NA; j_gene: TRBJ2-4; CDR3nt: TGTGCCAGCAGTGAAGCTCCCCCGACATTAGTCCCAAACATTCAGTACTTC; CDR3aa: CASSEAPPTLVPNIQYF